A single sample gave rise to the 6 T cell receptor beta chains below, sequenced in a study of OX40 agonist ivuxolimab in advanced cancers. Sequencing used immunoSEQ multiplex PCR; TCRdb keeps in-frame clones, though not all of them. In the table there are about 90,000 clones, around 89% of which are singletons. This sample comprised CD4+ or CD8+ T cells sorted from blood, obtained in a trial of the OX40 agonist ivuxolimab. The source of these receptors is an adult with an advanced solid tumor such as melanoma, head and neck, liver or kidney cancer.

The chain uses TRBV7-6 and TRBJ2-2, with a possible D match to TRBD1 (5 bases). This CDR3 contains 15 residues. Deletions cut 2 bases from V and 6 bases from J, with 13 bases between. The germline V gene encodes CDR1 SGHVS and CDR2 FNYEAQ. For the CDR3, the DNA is TGTGCCAGCAGCTTATCGACAGTACAGGCCGGGGAGCTGTTTTTT. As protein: CASSLSTVQAGELFF.

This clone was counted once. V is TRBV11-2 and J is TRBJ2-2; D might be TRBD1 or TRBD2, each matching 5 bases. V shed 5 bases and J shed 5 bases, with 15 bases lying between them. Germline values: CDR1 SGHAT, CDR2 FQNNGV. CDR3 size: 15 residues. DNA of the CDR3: TGTGCCAGCAGCATATCGGGACGTATGACCGGGGAGCTGTTTTTT. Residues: CASSISGRMTGELFF.

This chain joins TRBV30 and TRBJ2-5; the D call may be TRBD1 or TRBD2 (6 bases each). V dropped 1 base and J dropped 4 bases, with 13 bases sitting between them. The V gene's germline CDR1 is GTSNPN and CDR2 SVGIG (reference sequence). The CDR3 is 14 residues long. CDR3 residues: CAWSEWGARETQYF. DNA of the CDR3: TGTGCCTGGAGTGAGTGGGGGGCAAGAGAGACCCAGTACTTC.

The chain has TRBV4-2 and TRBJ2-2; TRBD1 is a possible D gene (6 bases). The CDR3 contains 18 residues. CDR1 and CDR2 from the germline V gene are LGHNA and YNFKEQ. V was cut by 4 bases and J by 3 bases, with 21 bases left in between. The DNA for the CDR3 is TGTGCCAGCAGCCCTAGGGCGACACAGGGATCGCACACCGGGGAGCTGTTTTTT. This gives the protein CASSPRATQGSHTGELFF.

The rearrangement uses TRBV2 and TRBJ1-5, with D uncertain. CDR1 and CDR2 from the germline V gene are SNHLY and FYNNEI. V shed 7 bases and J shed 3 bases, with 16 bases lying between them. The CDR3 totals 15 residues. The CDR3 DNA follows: TGTGCCAGCAAGAGCGGGGTATCGACCAATCAGCCCCAGCATTTT. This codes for CASKSGVSTNQPQHF. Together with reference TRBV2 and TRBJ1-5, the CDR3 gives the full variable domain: EPEVTQTPSHQVTQMGQEVILRCVPISNHLYFYWYRQILGQKVEFLVSFYNNEISEKSEIFDDQFSVERPDGSNFTLKIRSTKLEDSAMYFCASKSGVSTNQPQHFGDGTRLSIL.

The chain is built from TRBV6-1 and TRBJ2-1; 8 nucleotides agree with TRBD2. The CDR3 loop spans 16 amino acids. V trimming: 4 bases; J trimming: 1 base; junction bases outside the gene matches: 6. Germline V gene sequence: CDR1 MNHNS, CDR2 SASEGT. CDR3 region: CASSGQRELSYNEQFF. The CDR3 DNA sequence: TGTGCCAGCAGTGGGCAGCGGGAGTTATCCTACAATGAGCAGTTCTTC.